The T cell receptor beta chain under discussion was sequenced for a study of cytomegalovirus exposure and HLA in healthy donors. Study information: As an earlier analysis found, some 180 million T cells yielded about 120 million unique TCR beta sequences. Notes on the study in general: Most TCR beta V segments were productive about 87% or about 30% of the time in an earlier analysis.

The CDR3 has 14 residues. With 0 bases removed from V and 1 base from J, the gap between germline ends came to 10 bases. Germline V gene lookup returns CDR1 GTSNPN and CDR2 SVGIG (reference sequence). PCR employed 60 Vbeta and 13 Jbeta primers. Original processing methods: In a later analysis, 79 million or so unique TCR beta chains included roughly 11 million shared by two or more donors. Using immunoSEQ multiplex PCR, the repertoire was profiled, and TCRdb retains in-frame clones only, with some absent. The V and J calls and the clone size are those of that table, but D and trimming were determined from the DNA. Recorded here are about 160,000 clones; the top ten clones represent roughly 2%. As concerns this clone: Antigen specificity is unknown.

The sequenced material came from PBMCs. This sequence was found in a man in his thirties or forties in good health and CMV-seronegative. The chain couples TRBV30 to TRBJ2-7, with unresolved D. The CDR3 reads CAWSVMLGSYEQYF. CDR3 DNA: TGTGCCTGGAGTGTTATGCTCGGTTCCTACGAGCAGTACTTC.